This T cell receptor (beta chain) stems from a study of regulatory T cells in long-lasting Graves disease. The wider study: It was over 5 years of antithyroid drugs, with positive TSH receptor antibodies, that meant persistent Graves' disease. Study-level points and caveats: There were preferences for TRBV28, TRBJ1-2 and TRBJ2-5 in persistent disease. Persistent Graves' patients had lower TCR diversity than newly diagnosed ones. Accuracy could have been hurt by small sample size.

HTBI primers from iRepertoire and Arm-PCR of CDR3 regions yielded the TCR beta libraries. TCRdb processed the multiplex PCR reads anew with MiXCR; each CDR3 protein has one entry. The sample comprises 400,000 to 500,000 distinct CDR3 sequences, more than 20% of which are singletons, and over 7.5% rests with the top ten. Time point noted: persistent/refractory GD, antithyroid drugs over 5 years with positive TRAb. TCR sequences were obtained from RNA taken from PBMCs. Germline CDR1 reads LGHNA; CDR2 reads YSLEER. The CDR3 runs to 15 residues. The V and J ends lost 0 bases and 3 bases respectively, with 12 bases between them. This clonotype was seen many times. The antigen remains unidentified.

This chain joins TRBV4-3 and TRBJ2-7, with D perhaps assigned TRBD1 or TRBD2 (5 bases each). The sequencing here drew on peripheral blood mononuclear cells (PBMCs), taken when the disease was refractory, from a patient treated with antithyroid drugs. The TCR originated in a female donor with Graves disease. CDR3 in amino acids: CASSQDSGPGYEQYF. CDR3 nucleotide sequence: TGCGCCAGCAGCCAAGATTCGGGGCCTGGCTACGAGCAGTACTTC.